One and the same sample provided the 3 T cell receptor beta chains below, sequenced in a study of CD8 T cells in Susac syndrome (dated by TCRdb to between 2018 and 2021). The library was built by means of the immunoSEQ multiplex PCR assay. RNA was extracted using the RNeasy kit, and roughly 0.45 to 1 microgram was reverse transcribed with random hexamers. TCRdb itself trimmed the public reads at Q25 with fastp, ran MiXCR and retained productive beta chains. Rows merge per CDR3 protein into single entries with the most common DNA and genes. Across this sample there are some 190,000 distinct CDR3 sequences, with approximately 93% seen only once. The top ten constitute around 0.1% of the sample. The sample was CD4+ T cells from PBMCs. The receptors here all came from a human donor in good health.

V usage is TRBV6-5 and J usage is TRBJ1-3, with 7 bases identical to TRBD1. Germline V gene sequence: CDR1 MNHEY, CDR2 SVGAGI. The CDR3 covers 13 residues. V lost 6 bases to trimming and J lost 4 bases; unmatched junction nucleotides: 3. The CDR3 spells CASRQTGGNTIYF. Written as DNA, the CDR3 is TGTGCCAGCAGGCAGACAGGGGGAAACACCATATATTTT.

This clonotype came up once. The chain uses TRBV5-6 and TRBJ1-2, with unresolved D. Germline V gene data show CDR1 as SGHDT and CDR2 as YYEEEE. Between the trimmed V and J ends, which lost 0 bases and 10 bases, there was a span of 4 bases. The CDR3 runs 10 residues. The CDR3 reads CASSLGAYTF. The DNA of the CDR3 is TGTGCCAGCAGCTTGGGGGCCTACACCTTC.

The chain combines TRBV6-5 with TRBJ1-5, with D unclear. This CDR3 has 15 residues. Germline-derived CDR1 and CDR2 are MNHEY and SVGAGI. The V gene lost 4 bases and the J gene lost 3 bases, with 13 bases spanning the gap. CDR3 loop: CASSSKTGDNQPQHF. The DNA for the CDR3 is TGTGCCAGCAGTTCTAAGACCGGGGACAATCAGCCCCAGCATTTT.